This T cell receptor beta chain was identified during a study of blood T cells in healthy people across ages. With a J-beta primer mix and a sample-barcoded 5' primer, a second PCR ran about 7 to 12 cycles. In TCRdb, the 5' RACE reads were re-called with MiXCR into one record per CDR3 protein. The repertoire holds around 2 million distinct CDR3 sequences, with 30% to 40% as singletons. This receptor was obtained from a human donor in good health. Specimen: blood.

For the CDR3, the DNA is TGCAGTGCTAGAGGGGCATGGAGGGAGGGAACGAATGGCTACACCTTC. Translating gives CSARGAWREGTNGYTF. This chain joins TRBV20-1 and TRBJ1-2; no firm D call. Per the germline V gene, CDR1 is DFQATT and CDR2 is SNEGSKA (reference sequence). Trimming shortened V by 1 base and J by 6 bases, and 21 bases separated the two germline ends. This CDR3 comprises 16 residues.